This TCR beta chain came from a study of cytomegalovirus exposure and HLA in healthy donors. Findings and caveats of the study: The study recorded 150 to 200 TCR beta chains that were cytomegalovirus-associated. In a later analysis, a missense DCLRE1C variant was linked to TCR beta V- and J-gene trimming.

The PCR ran on 60 Vbeta and 13 Jbeta primers. The table came from immunoSEQ multiplex PCR; TCRdb's copy has only in-frame clones and leaves some out. This sample carries about 62,000 clones, around 80% of them seen once, and the ten largest clones take about 8.8%. Remarks on this clone: Its matching antigen is unknown.

V lost 0 bases to trimming and J lost 5 bases, with 16 bases between them. Germline V gene sequence: CDR1 SGDLS, CDR2 YYNGEE. CDR3 length: 16 amino acids. Donors consisted of healthy bone marrow donors. Specimen: PBMCs. The clonotype originates from a middle-aged man in good health and CMV-seronegative. The rearrangement uses TRBV9 and TRBJ2-3, with D perhaps TRBD2 (6 bases). DNA of the CDR3: TGTGCCAGCAGCGTAGGGAGGGGTGGTTTGGGAGATACGCAGTATTTT. This sequence encodes CASSVGRGGLGDTQYF.